What follows are 26 T cell receptor beta chains derived from one specimen sequenced in a study of glioma-infiltrating T cells after dendritic cell vaccination. This sample's time point: after dendritic cell vaccination, including at tumor progression/relapse. This table comes from immunoSEQ multiplex PCR, and its TCRdb copy is limited to in-frame clones, with some not included. The sample has about 50,000 clones; about 89% are singletons. The sample in question was blood, obtained after dendritic cell vaccination. These receptors all stem from a human donor with glioblastoma.

V is TRBV6-1 and J is TRBJ2-7, with D tentatively TRBD2 (5 bases). Germline assignment: CDR1 MNHNS and CDR2 SASEGT. This CDR3 spans 13 amino acids. V was pared by 7 bases and J by 2 bases, with 12 bases between. CDR3 sequence (DNA): TGTGCCAGCACCCCCGGGATGACCTACGAGCAGTACTTC. It yields the protein CASTPGMTYEQYF.

The gene calls are TRBV28 and TRBJ2-1; 8 positions match TRBD2. J lost 6 bases, V lost 6 bases, and 10 bases had no gene match. Germline CDR1 is MDHEN and CDR2 is SYDVKM. CDR3 length equals 15 residues. CDR3 nucleotides: TGTGCCAGCAGGCTAGTCGGACTAGCAGGCAATGAGCAGTTCTTC. Residues: CASRLVGLAGNEQFF.

V and J are TRBV7-2 and TRBJ1-3; D gene ambiguous. Trimming took off 7 bases at V and 1 base at J, with 14 bases between the two ends. The CDR3 covers 15 residues. The germline V gene encodes CDR1 SGHTA and CDR2 FQGNSA. CDR3 DNA sequence: TGTGCCAGCACCCCTTCGCGTGGTTCTGGAAACACCATATATTTT. It specifies CASTPSRGSGNTIYF.

The chain carries TRBV4-3 and TRBJ2-7, with 7 bases identical to TRBD1. The CDR3 spans 15 residues. V was pared by 0 bases and J by 3 bases, with 5 bases of the junction left unmatched. CDR1 is LGHNA, CDR2 YSLEER, per germline. CDR3 region: CASSQEWTGRYEQYF. Here the CDR3 DNA reads TGCGCCAGCAGCCAAGAATGGACAGGACGCTACGAGCAGTACTTC.

Written as DNA, the CDR3 is TGTGCCAGCAGCCCGGGGCAAACAGGGGGCTACGAGCAGTACTTC. Its translation: CASSPGQTGGYEQYF. The V gene is TRBV13, the J gene TRBJ2-7; TRBD1 matches 8 bases. This CDR3 contains 15 residues. V shed 5 bases, J shed 3 bases, and the junction held 9 bases outside the gene matches. CDR1 PRHDT and CDR2 FYEKMQ come from the germline V gene (reference sequence).

The gene calls are TRBV18 and TRBJ2-2, with D perhaps matching TRBD2 (5 bases). Trimming shortened V by 0 bases and J by 7 bases, and 9 bases separated the two germline ends. Germline V CDR1 and CDR2: KGHSH, LQKENI. The CDR3 is 14 amino acids. CDR3 protein: CASSPPYGNGELFF. The CDR3 region has the DNA TGTGCCAGCTCACCACCATACGGGAACGGGGAGCTGTTTTTT.

The genes are TRBV18 and TRBJ1-5; tentatively, D is TRBD1 (6 bases). Trimming left V 3 bases short and J 3 bases short, with 12 bases between. From germline, CDR1 is KGHSH and CDR2 LQKENI. This CDR3 is 15 amino acids long. The chain's CDR3 is CASSPVDSPNQPQHF. In nucleotides, the CDR3 is TGTGCCAGCTCACCTGTGGACAGCCCCAATCAGCCCCAGCATTTT.

The chain is built from TRBV5-4 and TRBJ2-2; 8 bases are shared with TRBD1. The CDR3 length is 15 residues. With 4 bases clipped from V and 0 bases from J, the junction kept 2 bases outside the gene matches. Per the germline V gene, CDR1 is SGHNT and CDR2 is YYREEE (reference sequence). CDR3 in amino acids: CASSRQGTNTGELFF. CDR3 DNA: TGTGCCAGCAGCCGACAGGGGACGAACACCGGGGAGCTGTTTTTT.

This chain links TRBV28 with TRBJ1-5; D remains ambiguous. There are 12 residues in the CDR3. The V gene's germline CDR1 is MDHEN and CDR2 SYDVKM. V dropped 5 bases and J dropped 7 bases, with 9 bases sitting between them. The CDR3 here is CASSLPRQPQHF. CDR3 in DNA: TGTGCCAGCAGTCTTCCTAGACAGCCCCAGCATTTT.

The rearrangement uses TRBV30 and TRBJ2-3; TRBD2 might be the D (7 bases). Germline V CDR1 and CDR2: GTSNPN, SVGIG (reference sequence). Trimming cost V 7 bases and J 2 bases, with 19 bases left between them. The CDR3 runs 15 residues. CDR3 in amino acids: CASRRGGRITDTQYF. The CDR3 nucleotides read TGTGCCTCCCGAAGGGGGGGCAGGATCACAGATACGCAGTATTTT.

This clone was picked up one time. This rearrangement joins TRBV7-9 to TRBJ1-2; D not certain. CDR1 SEHNR and CDR2 FQNEAQ come from the germline V gene (reference sequence). Trimming left V 6 bases short and J 7 bases short, with 12 bases between. The CDR3 is 12 amino acids. CDR3 region: CASRIGGSGYTF. CDR3 coding DNA: TGTGCCAGCAGGATAGGAGGATCTGGCTACACCTTC.

This clone was counted a single time. The CDR3 coding sequence is TGTGCCACCAGCAGAGGTGGGACAGGGGGCCGAGATACGCAGTATTTT. Its protein is CATSRGGTGGRDTQYF. The chain couples TRBV15 to TRBJ2-3, with 12 bases identical to TRBD1. Trimming removed 1 base from V and 5 bases from J; junction bases left unmatched: 4. CDR3 length: 16 amino acids. From germline, CDR1 is LNHNV and CDR2 YYDKDF (reference sequence). The whole variable domain, remainder taken from reference TRBV15 and TRBJ2-3, is DAMVIQNPRYQVTQFGKPVTLSCSQTLNHNVMYWYQQKSSQAPKLLFHYYDKDFNNEADTPDNFQSRRPNTSFCFLDIRSPGLGDTAMYLCATSRGGTGGRDTQYFGPGTRLTVL.

The rearrangement uses TRBV7-2 and TRBJ2-3, with TRBD2 matching over 11 bases. The CDR3 runs to 17 residues. Trimming cost V 1 base and J 2 bases; bases outside gene matches: 5. Germline V lookup: CDR1 SGHTA, CDR2 FQGNSA. CDR3 in DNA: TGTGCCAGCAGCTTAGGGTTGACTAGCGGGATCACAGATACGCAGTATTTT. Protein: CASSLGLTSGITDTQYF. Combining the CDR3 with reference TRBV7-2 and TRBJ2-3 gives the whole variable domain GAGVSQSPSNKVTEKGKDVELRCDPISGHTALYWYRQSLGQGLEFLIYFQGNSAPDKSGLPSDRFSAERTGGSVSTLTIQRTQQEDSAVYLCASSLGLTSGITDTQYFGPGTRLTVL.

The chain has TRBV4-1 and TRBJ1-1; weak D call: TRBD1 (6 bases). Germline V lookup: CDR1 MGHRA, CDR2 YSYEKL. Trimming shortened V by 4 bases and J by 8 bases, and 17 bases separated the two germline ends. This CDR3 contains 14 residues. The CDR3 DNA follows: TGCGCCAGCAGCCCGTATGTCGGACAGACGGAAGCTTTCTTT. Translating it yields CASSPYVGQTEAFF.

This clone was picked up a small number of times. J is TRBJ2-1 and V is TRBV5-1, with D maybe TRBD2 (6 bases). Trimming pared 3 bases from V and 8 bases from J, leaving 21 bases between. CDR1 and CDR2 (germline): SGHRS, YFSETQ. The CDR3 is made up of 16 amino acids. CDR3 DNA sequence: TGCGCCAGCAGCTCGGCAGCCACTCTAGCGAGCTATGAGCAGTTCTTC. Its protein is CASSSAATLASYEQFF.

This clone appeared a few times. V gene TRBV4-3 combines with J gene TRBJ1-3, with D possibly TRBD1 on 5 matching bases. The CDR3 totals 16 residues. Deletions cut 0 bases from V and 4 bases from J, with 13 bases between. CDR1 is LGHNA and CDR2 is YSLEER in the germline V gene. The CDR3 nucleotides read TGCGCCAGCAGCCAAGAGCCCAGGGCGGGGGGAAACACCATATATTTT. Residues: CASSQEPRAGGNTIYF.

The chain combines TRBV4-3 with TRBJ1-4; 12 bases are shared with TRBD1. This CDR3 has 18 amino acids. J was trimmed by 2 bases and V by 4 bases; bases with no gene match: 8. The germline V gene encodes CDR1 LGHNA and CDR2 YSLEER. For the CDR3, the DNA is TGCGCCAGCAGCCGAGGGACAGGGGGCGACGTTACTAATGAAAAACTGTTTTTT. Translating it yields CASSRGTGGDVTNEKLFF.

The rearrangement links TRBV30 to TRBJ1-2, with D perhaps matching TRBD1 (5 bases). Trimming took off 3 bases at V and 4 bases at J, with 18 bases between the two ends. The germline V gene encodes CDR1 GTSNPN and CDR2 SVGIG (reference sequence). This CDR3 is built from 15 residues. CDR3 protein: CAWRGAPGLRYGYTF. The DNA for the CDR3 is TGTGCCTGGAGAGGAGCTCCGGGACTTCGCTATGGCTACACCTTC.

The chain recombines TRBV11-3 with TRBJ1-1; TRBD1 agrees at 7 bases. Germline assignment: CDR1 SGHNT and CDR2 YENEEA. With 4 bases clipped from V and 1 base from J, the junction kept 6 bases outside the gene matches. This CDR3 region has 15 residues. The CDR3 bases are TGTGCCAGCAGCTCGTCACAGGGGAGGAACACTGAAGCTTTCTTT. Residues: CASSSSQGRNTEAFF.

This rearrangement joins TRBV27 to TRBJ2-7; D may be TRBD1 (6 bases). The CDR3 is 13 amino acids. Germline V CDR1 and CDR2: MNHEY, SMNVEV (reference sequence). Trimming pared 8 bases from V and 2 bases from J, leaving 13 bases between. The CDR3 region is CASGRDTPYEQYF. The CDR3 DNA reads TGTGCCAGCGGCCGGGACACCCCCTACGAGCAGTACTTC.

This clone has only a few counts. The chain links TRBV30 to TRBJ2-5; 7 positions agree with TRBD2. V dropped 1 base and J dropped 5; count of bases not matched to a gene: 1. Germline V gene lookup returns CDR1 GTSNPN and CDR2 SVGIG (reference sequence). The CDR3 extends over 12 amino acids. The CDR3: CAWSGSGETQYF. In nucleotides, the CDR3 is TGTGCCTGGAGTGGTAGCGGGGAGACCCAGTACTTC.

This chain connects TRBV25-1 to TRBJ1-2; tentative D call: TRBD1 (6 bases). The CDR3 is 13 amino acids. The ends were cut back, 5 bases at V and 8 bases at J, with 15 bases in the middle. From germline, CDR1 is MGHDK and CDR2 SYGVNS. The DNA of the CDR3 is TGTGCCAGCAGTATGCACCGACAGGCGGGCTACACCTTC. It specifies CASSMHRQAGYTF.

The rearrangement links TRBV18 to TRBJ1-5, with TRBD1 matching over 7 bases. This CDR3 comprises 16 residues. Looked up from germline, CDR1 is KGHSH and CDR2 is LQKENI. Unmatched junction bases numbered 9, after V lost 4 bases and J lost 3 bases. CDR3 DNA: TGTGCCAGCTCACGACGACAGGGCCAAGACAATCAGCCCCAGCATTTT. Translation: CASSRRQGQDNQPQHF.

The CDR3 region is CASSPLQGLGEQFF. The DNA of the CDR3 is TGTGCCAGCAGCCCCCTACAGGGTTTAGGTGAGCAGTTCTTC. The V gene is TRBV7-9, the J gene TRBJ2-1, with D possibly being TRBD1 (6 bases). The CDR3 spans 14 residues. The V and J ends lost 5 bases and 9 bases respectively, with 17 bases between them. Germline V lookup: CDR1 SEHNR, CDR2 FQNEAQ (reference sequence).

CDR3 nucleotide sequence: TGTGCCAGCAGCGTCCTACCTACGAACACTGAAGCTTTCTTT. Translated, it gives CASSVLPTNTEAFF. The chain is built from TRBV9 and TRBJ1-1; D ambiguous. The CDR3 loop spans 14 amino acids. Trimming stripped 2 bases from V and 1 base from J, with 9 bases between. Germline V gene sequence: CDR1 SGDLS, CDR2 YYNGEE. The full variable domain, its missing parts supplied by reference TRBV9 and TRBJ1-1, is DSGVTQTPKHLITATGQRVTLRCSPRSGDLSVYWYQQSLDQGLQFLIQYYNGEERAKGNILERFSAQQFPDLHSELNLSSLELGDSALYFCASSVLPTNTEAFFGQGTRLTVV.

The rearrangement links TRBV29-1 to TRBJ2-5, with D possibly TRBD2 on 6 matching bases. Trimming took off 3 bases at V and 5 bases at J, with 19 bases between the two ends. Germline values: CDR1 SQVTM, CDR2 ANQGSEA. The CDR3 is made up of 15 amino acids. For the CDR3, the DNA is TGCAGCGTTGAGCATCCCGGGGGTTCGAGGGAGACCCAGTACTTC. Its translation: CSVEHPGGSRETQYF.